The present T cell receptor (beta chain) was sequenced within a study of blood T cells in healthy people across ages. This clonotype has only one observation. Germline loops: CDR1 SGHTA, CDR2 FQGTGA. With 4 bases clipped from V and 2 bases from J, the junction kept 8 bases outside the gene matches. The CDR3 sequence is 16 residues long. PCR was performed a second time for roughly 6 to 12 cycles using a sample-barcoded 5' primer and a J-beta primer mix. TCRdb re-called the 5' RACE reads through MiXCR, storing one row per CDR3 protein. The repertoire holds 450,000 to 700,000 distinct CDR3 sequences, 25% to 30% seen once, with about 18% in the top ten.

The sequence came from a woman between 65 and 79 years old in good health. This chain links TRBV7-3 with TRBJ2-7; 10 positions agree with TRBD1. Sample: blood. CDR3 in amino acids: CASSSLGGQGAYEQYF. CDR3 bases: TGTGCCAGCAGCTCACTGGGCGGACAGGGGGCCTACGAGCAGTACTTC.